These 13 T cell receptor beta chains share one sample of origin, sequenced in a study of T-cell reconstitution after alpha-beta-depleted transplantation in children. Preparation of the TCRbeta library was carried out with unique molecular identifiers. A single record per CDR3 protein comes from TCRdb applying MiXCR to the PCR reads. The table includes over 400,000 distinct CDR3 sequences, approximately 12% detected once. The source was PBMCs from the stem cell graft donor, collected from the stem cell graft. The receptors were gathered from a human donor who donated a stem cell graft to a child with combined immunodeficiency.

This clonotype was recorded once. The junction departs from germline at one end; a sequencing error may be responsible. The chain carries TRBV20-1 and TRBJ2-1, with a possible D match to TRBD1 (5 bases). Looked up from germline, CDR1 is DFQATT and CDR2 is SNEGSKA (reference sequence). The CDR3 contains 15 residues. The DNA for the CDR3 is TGCAGTGCTAGAGCGGGTTGGGGCGGCGACAATAAGCAGTTCTTC. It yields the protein CSARAGWGGDNKQFF.

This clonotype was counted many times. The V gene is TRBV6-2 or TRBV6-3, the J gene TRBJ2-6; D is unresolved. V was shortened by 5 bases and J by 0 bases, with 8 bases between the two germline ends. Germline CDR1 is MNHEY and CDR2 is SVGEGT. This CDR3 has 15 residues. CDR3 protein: CASSASISGANVLTF. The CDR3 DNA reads TGTGCCAGCAGTGCTTCGATCTCTGGGGCCAACGTCCTGACTTTC.

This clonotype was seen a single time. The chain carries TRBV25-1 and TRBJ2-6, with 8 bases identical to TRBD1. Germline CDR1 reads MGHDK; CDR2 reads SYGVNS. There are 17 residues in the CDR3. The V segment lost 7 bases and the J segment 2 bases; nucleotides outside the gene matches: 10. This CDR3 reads CASTITGGVAGANVLTF. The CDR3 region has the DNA TGTGCCAGCACCATAACAGGGGGAGTCGCTGGGGCCAACGTCCTGACTTTC.

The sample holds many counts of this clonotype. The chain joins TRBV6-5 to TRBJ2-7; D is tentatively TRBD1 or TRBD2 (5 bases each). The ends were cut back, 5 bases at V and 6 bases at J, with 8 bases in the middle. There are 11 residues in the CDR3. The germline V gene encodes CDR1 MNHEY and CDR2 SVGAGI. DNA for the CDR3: TGTGCCAGCAGTGTAGGGACCGAGCAGTACTTC. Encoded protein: CASSVGTEQYF.

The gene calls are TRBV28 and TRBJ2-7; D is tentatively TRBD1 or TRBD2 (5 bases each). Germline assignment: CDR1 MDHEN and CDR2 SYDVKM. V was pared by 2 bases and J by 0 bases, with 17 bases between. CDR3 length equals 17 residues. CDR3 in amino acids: CASSLGYRDRLSYEQYF. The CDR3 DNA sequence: TGTGCCAGCAGTTTAGGTTACCGGGACCGCCTCTCCTACGAGCAGTACTTC.

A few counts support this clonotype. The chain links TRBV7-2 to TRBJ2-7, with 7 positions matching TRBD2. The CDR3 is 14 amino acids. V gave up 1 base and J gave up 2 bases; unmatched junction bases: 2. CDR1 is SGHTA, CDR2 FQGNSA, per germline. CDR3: CASSLERGPYEQYF. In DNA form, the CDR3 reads TGTGCCAGCAGCTTAGAGCGGGGCCCCTACGAGCAGTACTTC.

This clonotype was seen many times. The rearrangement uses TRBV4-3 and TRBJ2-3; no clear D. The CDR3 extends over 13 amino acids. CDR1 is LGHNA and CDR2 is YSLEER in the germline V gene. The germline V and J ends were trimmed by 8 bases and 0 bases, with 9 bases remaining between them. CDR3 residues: CASARTSTDTQYF. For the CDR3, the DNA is TGCGCCAGCGCTAGAACCAGCACAGATACGCAGTATTTT.

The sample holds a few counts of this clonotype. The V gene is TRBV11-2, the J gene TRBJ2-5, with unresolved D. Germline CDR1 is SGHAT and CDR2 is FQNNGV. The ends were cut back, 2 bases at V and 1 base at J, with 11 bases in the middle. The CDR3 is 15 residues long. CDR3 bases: TGTGCCAGCAGCTTACCCAGACGGATCCAAGAGACCCAGTACTTC. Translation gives CASSLPRRIQETQYF.

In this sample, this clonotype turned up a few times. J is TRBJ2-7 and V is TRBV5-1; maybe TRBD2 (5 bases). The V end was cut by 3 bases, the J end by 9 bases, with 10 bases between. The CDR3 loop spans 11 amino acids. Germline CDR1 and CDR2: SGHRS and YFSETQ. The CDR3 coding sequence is TGCGCCAGCAGCTCCGGGAATGGGCAGTACTTC. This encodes CASSSGNGQYF.

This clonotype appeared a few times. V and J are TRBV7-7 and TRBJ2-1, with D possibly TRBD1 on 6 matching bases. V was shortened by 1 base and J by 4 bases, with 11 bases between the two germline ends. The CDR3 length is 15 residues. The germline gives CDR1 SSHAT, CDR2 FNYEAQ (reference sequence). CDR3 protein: CASSLGRGIYNEQFF. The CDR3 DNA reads TGTGCCAGCAGCTTAGGCAGGGGAATTTACAATGAGCAGTTCTTC.

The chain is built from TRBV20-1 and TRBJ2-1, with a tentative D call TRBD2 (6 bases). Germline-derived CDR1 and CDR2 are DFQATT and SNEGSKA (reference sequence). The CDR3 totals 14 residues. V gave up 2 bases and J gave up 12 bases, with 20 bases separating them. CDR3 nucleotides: TGCAGTGCTAGATCCAGGGACTCCGGCGGCGTGCAGTTCTTC. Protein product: CSARSRDSGGVQFF.

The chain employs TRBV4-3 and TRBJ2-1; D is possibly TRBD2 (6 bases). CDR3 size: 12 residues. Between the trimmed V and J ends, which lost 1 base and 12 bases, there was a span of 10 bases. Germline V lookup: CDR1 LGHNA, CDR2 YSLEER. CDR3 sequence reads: CASSQGGVGQFF. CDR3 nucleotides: TGCGCCAGCAGCCAAGGGGGGGTAGGGCAGTTCTTC.

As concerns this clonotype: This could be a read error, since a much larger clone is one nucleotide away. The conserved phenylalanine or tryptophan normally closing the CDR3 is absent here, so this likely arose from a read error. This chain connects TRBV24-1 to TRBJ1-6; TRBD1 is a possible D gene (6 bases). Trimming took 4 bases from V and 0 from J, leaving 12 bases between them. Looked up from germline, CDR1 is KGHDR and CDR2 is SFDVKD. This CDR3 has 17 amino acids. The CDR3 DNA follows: TGTGCCACCAGTGACAATGGACAGAGCTCCTATAATTCACCCCTCCACTGT. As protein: CATSDNGQSSYNSPLHC.